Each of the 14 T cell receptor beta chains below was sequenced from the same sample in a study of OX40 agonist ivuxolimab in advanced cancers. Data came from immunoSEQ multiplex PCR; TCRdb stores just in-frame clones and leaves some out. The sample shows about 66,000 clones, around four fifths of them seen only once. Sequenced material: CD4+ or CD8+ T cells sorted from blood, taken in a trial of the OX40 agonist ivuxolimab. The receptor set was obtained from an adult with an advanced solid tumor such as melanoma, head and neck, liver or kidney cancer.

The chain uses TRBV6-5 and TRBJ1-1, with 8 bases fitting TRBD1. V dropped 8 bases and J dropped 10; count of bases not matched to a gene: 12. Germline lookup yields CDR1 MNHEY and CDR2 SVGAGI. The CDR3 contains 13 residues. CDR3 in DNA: TGTGCCAGCGGGGAGGTGGACAGGGCCTCAGCTTTCTTT. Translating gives CASGEVDRASAFF.

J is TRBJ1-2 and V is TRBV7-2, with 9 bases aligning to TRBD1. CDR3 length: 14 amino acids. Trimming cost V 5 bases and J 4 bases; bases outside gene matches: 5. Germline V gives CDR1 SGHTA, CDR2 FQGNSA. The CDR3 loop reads CASSPQGAGYGYTF. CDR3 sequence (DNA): TGTGCCAGCAGCCCACAGGGGGCGGGCTATGGCTACACCTTC.

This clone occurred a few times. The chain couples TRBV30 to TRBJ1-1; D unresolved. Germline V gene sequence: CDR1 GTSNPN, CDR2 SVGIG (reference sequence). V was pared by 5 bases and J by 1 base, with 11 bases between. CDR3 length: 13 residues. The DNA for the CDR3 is TGTGCCTGGGAAGGACTCTCGAACACTGAAGCTTTCTTT. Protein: CAWEGLSNTEAFF.

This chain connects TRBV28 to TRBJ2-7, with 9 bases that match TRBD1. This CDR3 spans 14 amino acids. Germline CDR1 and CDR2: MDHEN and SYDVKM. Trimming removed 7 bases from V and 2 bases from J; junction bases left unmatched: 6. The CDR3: CASTSGTGTYEQYF. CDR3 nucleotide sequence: TGTGCCAGCACCTCCGGGACAGGGACCTACGAGCAGTACTTC.

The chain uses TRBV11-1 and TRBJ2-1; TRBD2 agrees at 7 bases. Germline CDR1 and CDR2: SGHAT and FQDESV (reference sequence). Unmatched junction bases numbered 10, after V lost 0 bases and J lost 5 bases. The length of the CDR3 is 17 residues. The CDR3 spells CASSLALASGGHNEQFF. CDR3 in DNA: TGTGCCAGCAGCTTAGCCTTAGCTTCGGGAGGTCACAATGAGCAGTTCTTC.

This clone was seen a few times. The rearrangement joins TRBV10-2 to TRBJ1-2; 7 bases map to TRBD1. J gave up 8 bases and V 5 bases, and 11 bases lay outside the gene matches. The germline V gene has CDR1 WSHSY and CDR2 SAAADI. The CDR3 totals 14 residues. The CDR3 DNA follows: TGCGCCAGCAGTTCGACCGGGACAGCGGGAGGCTACACCTTC. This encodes CASSSTGTAGGYTF.

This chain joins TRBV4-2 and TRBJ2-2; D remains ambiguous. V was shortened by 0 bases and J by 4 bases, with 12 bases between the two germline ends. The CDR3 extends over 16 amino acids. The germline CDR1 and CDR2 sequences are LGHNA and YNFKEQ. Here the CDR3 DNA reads TGTGCCAGCAGCCAAGAGATGGGCGGCTTCACCGGGGAGCTGTTTTTT. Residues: CASSQEMGGFTGELFF.

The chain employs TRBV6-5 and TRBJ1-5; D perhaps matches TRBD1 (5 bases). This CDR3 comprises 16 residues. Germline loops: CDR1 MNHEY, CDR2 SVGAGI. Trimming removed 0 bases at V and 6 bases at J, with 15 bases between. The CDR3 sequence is CASSYSGQGLSQPQHF. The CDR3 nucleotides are TGTGCCAGCAGTTACTCGGGGCAGGGTTTGTCTCAGCCCCAGCATTTT.

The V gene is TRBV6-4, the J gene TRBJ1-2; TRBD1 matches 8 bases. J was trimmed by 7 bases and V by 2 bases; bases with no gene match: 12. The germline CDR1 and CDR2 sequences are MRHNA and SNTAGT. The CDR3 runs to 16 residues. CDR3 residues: CASSDPEPRDRFGYTF. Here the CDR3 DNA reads TGTGCCAGCAGTGACCCGGAACCCCGGGACAGGTTTGGCTACACCTTC.

This CDR3 reads CASSTTGTISYNEQFF. The CDR3 bases are TGTGCCAGCAGCACGACCGGGACTATCTCCTACAATGAGCAGTTCTTC. The V call is TRBV7-3, the J call TRBJ2-1; 7 bases align to TRBD2. Germline CDR1 reads SGHTA; CDR2 reads FQGTGA. The junction had 7 bases not matched to a gene; V was cut back by 5 bases and J by 0 bases. CDR3 size: 16 residues.

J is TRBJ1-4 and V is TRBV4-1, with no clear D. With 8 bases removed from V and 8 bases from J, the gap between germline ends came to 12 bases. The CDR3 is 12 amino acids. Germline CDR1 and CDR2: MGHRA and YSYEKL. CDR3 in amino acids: CASGGIREKLFF. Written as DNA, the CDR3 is TGCGCCAGCGGAGGGATTCGGGAAAAACTGTTTTTT.

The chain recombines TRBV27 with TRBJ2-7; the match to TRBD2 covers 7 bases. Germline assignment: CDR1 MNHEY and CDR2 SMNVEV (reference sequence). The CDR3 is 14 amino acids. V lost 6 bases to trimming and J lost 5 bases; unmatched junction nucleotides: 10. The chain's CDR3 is CASRRSGKGNEQYF. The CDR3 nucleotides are TGTGCCAGCAGGCGGAGCGGGAAGGGAAACGAGCAGTACTTC.

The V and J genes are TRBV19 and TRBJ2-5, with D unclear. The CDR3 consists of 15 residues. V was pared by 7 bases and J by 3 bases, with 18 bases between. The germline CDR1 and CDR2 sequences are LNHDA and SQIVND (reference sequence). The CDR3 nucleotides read TGTGCCAGTAAGAGGTTCGGAACAGAAAAAGAGACCCAGTACTTC. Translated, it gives CASKRFGTEKETQYF.

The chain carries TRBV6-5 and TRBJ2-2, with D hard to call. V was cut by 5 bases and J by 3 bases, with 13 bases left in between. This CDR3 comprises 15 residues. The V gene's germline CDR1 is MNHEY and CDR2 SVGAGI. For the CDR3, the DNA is TGTGCCAGCAGTCCGGACCGCAAGGACACCGGGGAGCTGTTTTTT. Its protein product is CASSPDRKDTGELFF.